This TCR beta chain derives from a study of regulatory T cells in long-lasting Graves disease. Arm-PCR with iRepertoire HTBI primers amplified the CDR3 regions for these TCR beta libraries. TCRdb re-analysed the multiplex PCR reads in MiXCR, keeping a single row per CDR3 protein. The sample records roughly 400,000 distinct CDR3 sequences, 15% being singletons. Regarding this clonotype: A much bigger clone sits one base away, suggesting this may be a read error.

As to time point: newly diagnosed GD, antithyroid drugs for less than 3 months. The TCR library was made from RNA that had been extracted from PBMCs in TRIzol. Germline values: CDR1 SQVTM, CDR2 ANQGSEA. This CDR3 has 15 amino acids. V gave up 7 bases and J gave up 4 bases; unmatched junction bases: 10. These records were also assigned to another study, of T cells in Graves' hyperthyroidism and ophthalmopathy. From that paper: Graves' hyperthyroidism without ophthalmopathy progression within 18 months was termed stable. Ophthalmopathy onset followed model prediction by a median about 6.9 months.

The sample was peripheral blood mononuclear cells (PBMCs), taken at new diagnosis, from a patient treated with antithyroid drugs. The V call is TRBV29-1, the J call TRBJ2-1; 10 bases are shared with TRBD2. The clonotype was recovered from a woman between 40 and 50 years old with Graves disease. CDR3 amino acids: CSAVLGLAAYNEQFF. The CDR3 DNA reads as TGCAGCGCTGTTCTAGGACTAGCGGCATACAATGAGCAGTTCTTC.